The clone carrying this T cell receptor beta chain was recorded many times. This entry is derived from a study of T cells after yellow fever vaccination. V lost 5 bases to trimming and J lost 4 bases, with 7 bases between them. The CDR3 has 12 residues. CDR1 SGHTA and CDR2 FQGNSA come from the germline V gene. TCRdb recomputed calls from the 5' RACE reads with MiXCR, one row per CDR3 protein. Counted here are fewer than 450,000 distinct CDR3 sequences, around 4.1% occurring once; the ten biggest clones make up less than 25%. Here the sequenced sample was PBMCs, taken 5 days after the yellow fever booster vaccination. This receptor was obtained from a man aged 18 to 30 who received the YFV17D yellow fever vaccine. This chain uses TRBV7-2 with TRBJ2-3; D gene uncertain. The CDR3 here is CASSLRSDTQYF. CDR3 nucleotides: TGTGCCAGCAGCCTAAGGTCAGATACGCAGTATTTT.